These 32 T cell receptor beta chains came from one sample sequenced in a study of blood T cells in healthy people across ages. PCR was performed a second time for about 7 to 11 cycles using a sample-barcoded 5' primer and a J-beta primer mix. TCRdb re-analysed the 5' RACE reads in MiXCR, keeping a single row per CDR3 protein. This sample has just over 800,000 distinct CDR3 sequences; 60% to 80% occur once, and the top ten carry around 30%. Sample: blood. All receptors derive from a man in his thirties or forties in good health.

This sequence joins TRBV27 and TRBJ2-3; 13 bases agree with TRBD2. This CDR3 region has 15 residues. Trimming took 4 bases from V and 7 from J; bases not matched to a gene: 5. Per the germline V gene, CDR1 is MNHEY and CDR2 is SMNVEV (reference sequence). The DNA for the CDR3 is TGTGCCAGCAGTTCGGGACTAGCGGGGTGGAATACGCAGTATTTT. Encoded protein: CASSSGLAGWNTQYF.

The DNA for the CDR3 is TGTGCCAGCAGCTTACTCCGCGACAGGGGAATCTATGGCTACACCTTC. Protein product: CASSLLRDRGIYGYTF. The rearrangement uses TRBV7-9 and TRBJ2-1; 8 nucleotides match TRBD1. The end of the DNA fits TRBJ1-2 better, so the J call may be wrong. CDR1 and CDR2 from the germline V gene are SEHNR and FQNEAQ (reference sequence). The CDR3 totals 16 residues.

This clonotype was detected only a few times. The CDR3 nucleotides are TGTGCCACCAGCAGAGGCTGGACAGGGACAAATTCACCCCTCCACTTT. This translates into CATSRGWTGTNSPLHF. The chain links TRBV15 to TRBJ1-6; 8 bases line up with TRBD1. The CDR3 covers 16 residues. Germline V gives CDR1 LNHNV, CDR2 YYDKDF (reference sequence). V dropped 1 base and J dropped 7; count of bases not matched to a gene: 6.

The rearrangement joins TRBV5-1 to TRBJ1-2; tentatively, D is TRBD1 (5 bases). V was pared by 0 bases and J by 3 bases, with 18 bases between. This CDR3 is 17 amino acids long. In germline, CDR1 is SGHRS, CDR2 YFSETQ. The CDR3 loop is CASSLESDRSSDYGYTF. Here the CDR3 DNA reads TGCGCCAGCAGCTTGGAATCCGACAGATCTTCGGACTATGGCTACACCTTC.

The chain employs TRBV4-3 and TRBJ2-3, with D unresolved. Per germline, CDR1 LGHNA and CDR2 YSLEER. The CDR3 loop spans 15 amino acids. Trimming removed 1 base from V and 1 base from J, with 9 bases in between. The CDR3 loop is CASSQGLRGTDTQYF. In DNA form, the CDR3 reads TGCGCCAGCAGCCAAGGGTTAAGGGGCACAGATACGCAGTATTTT.

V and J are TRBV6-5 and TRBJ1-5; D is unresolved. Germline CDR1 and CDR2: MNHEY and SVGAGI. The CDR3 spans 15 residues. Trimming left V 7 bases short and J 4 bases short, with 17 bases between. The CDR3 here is CASMAAESPNQPQHF. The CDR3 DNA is TGTGCCAGCATGGCAGCCGAATCCCCGAATCAGCCCCAGCATTTT.

The DNA of the CDR3 is TGTGCCAGCAGTTCCACCGTTCAGCTATCCCCCACAGATACGCAGTATTTT. This sequence encodes CASSSTVQLSPTDTQYF. J is TRBJ2-3 and V is TRBV7-9, with unresolved D. In germline, CDR1 is SEHNR, CDR2 FQNEAQ (reference sequence). V was cut by 6 bases and J by 2 bases, with 21 bases left in between. The CDR3 totals 17 residues.

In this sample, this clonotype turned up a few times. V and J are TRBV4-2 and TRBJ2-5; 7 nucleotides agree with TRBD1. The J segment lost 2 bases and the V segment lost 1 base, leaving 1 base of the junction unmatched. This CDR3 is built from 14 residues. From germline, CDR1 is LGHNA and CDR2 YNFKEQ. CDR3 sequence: CASSQGGQQETQYF. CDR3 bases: TGTGCCAGCAGCCAAGGGGGACAGCAAGAGACCCAGTACTTC.

The CDR3 DNA sequence: TGTGCCAGCAGCTTGGGTGGGACAGCCCAGTACTTC. Its translation is CASSLGGTAQYF. The rearrangement uses TRBV9 and TRBJ2-5, with TRBD1 identical over 7 bases. Germline V CDR1 and CDR2: SGDLS, YYNGEE. There are 12 residues in the CDR3. J gave up 9 bases and V 4 bases, and 6 bases lay outside the gene matches.

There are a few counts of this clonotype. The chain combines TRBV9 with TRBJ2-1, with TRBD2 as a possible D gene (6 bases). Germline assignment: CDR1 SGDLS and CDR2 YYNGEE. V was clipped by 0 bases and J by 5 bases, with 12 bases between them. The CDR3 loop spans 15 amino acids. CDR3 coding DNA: TGTGCCAGCAGCGTAGCGAGCGGGCTTCACAATGAGCAGTTCTTC. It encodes CASSVASGLHNEQFF.

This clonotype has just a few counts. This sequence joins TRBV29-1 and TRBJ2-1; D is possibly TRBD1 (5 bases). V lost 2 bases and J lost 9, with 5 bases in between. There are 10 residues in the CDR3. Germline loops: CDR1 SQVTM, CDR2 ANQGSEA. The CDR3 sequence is CSVERGEQFF. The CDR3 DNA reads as TGCAGCGTTGAAAGGGGTGAGCAGTTCTTC.

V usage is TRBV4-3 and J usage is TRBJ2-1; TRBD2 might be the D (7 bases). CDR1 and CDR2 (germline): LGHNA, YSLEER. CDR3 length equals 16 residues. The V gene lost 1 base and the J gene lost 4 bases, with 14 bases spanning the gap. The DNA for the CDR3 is TGCGCCAGCAGCCAAGTGAGAGGGGGAGGGTACAATGAGCAGTTCTTC. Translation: CASSQVRGGGYNEQFF.

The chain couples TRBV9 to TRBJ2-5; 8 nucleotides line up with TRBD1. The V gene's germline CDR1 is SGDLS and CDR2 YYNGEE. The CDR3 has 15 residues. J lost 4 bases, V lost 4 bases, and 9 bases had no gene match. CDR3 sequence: CASSFRTGYGETQYF. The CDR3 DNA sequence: TGTGCCAGCAGCTTCCGGACAGGGTACGGAGAGACCCAGTACTTC. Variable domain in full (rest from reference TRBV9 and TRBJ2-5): DSGVTQTPKHLITATGQRVTLRCSPRSGDLSVYWYQQSLDQGLQFLIQYYNGEERAKGNILERFSAQQFPDLHSELNLSSLELGDSALYFCASSFRTGYGETQYFGPGTRLLVL.

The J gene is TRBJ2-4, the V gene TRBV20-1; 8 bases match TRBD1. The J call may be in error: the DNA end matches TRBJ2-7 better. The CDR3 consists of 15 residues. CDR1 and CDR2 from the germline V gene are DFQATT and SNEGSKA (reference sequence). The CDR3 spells CSARSRTGRAYEQYF. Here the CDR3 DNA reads TGCAGTGCTAGAAGTAGGACAGGGAGAGCCTACGAGCAGTACTTC.

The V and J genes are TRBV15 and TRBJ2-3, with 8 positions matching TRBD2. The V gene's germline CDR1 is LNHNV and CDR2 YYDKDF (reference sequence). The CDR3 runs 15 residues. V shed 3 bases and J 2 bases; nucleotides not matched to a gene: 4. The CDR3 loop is CATSSSGAPTDTQYF. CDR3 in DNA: TGTGCCACCAGCAGTAGCGGGGCGCCCACAGATACGCAGTATTTT.

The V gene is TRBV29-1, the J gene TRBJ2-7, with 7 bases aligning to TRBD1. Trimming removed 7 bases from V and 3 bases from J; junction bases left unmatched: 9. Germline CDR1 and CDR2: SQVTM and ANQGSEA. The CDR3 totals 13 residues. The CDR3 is CSGAFRDSYEQYF. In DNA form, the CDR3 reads TGCAGCGGGGCTTTCCGGGACAGCTACGAGCAGTACTTC.

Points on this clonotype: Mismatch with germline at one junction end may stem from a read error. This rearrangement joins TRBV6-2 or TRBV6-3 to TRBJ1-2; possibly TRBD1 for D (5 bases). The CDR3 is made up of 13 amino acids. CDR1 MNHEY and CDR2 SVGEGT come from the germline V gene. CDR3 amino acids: CANSYDSPYGYTF. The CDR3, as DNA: TGTGCCAACAGTTACGACAGCCCCTATGGCTACACCTTC.

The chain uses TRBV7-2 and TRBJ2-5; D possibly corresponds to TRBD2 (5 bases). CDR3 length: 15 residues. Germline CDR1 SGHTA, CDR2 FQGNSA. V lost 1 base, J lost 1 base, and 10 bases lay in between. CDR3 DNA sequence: TGTGCCAGCAGCTTAGACGAGGGATTCCAAGAGACCCAGTACTTC. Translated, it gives CASSLDEGFQETQYF.

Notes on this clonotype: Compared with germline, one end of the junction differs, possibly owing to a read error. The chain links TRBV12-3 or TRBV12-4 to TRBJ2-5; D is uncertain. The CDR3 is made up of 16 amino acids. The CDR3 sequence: CASSSGSARIQETQYF. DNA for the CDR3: TGCGCCAGCTCCTCCGGGTCTGCCCGAATCCAAGAGACCCAGTACTTC.

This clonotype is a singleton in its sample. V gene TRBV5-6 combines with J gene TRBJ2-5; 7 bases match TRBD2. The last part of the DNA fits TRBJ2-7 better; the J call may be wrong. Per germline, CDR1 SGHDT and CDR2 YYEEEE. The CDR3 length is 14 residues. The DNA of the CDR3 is TGTGCCAGCAGCTTGTGGAGCGGGGTCTACGAGCAGTACTTC. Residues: CASSLWSGVYEQYF.

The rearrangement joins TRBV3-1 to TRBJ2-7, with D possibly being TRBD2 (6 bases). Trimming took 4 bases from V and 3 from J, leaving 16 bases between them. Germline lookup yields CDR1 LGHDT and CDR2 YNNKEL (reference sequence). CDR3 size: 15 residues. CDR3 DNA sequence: TGTGCCAGCAGCCGGTCCCGGGGGTCCGTCTACGAGCAGTACTTC. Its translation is CASSRSRGSVYEQYF.

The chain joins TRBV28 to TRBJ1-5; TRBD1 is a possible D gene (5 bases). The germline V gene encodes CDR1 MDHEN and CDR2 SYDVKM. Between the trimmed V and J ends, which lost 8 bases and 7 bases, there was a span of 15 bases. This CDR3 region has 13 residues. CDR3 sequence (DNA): TGTGCCAGCGGATACGCGGGGCCACAGCCCCAGCATTTT. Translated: CASGYAGPQPQHF.

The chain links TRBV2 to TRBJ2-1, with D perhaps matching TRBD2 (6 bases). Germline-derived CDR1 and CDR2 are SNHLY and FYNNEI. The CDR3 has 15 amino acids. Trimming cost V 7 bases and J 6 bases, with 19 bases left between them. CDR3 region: CASTAGQGNCNEQFF. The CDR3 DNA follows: TGTGCCAGCACCGCGGGGCAGGGAAACTGCAATGAGCAGTTCTTC.

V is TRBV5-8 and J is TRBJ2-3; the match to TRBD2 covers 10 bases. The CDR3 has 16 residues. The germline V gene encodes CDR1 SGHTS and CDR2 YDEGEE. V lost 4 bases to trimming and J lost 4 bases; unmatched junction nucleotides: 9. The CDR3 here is CASSPVLAGISDTQYF. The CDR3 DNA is TGTGCCAGCAGCCCAGTACTAGCGGGGATATCAGATACGCAGTATTTT. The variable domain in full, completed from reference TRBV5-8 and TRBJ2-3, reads EAGVTQSPTHLIKTRGQQATLRCSPISGHTSVYWYQQALGLGLQFLLWYDEGEERNRGNFPPRFSGRQFPNYSSELNVNALELEDSALYLCASSPVLAGISDTQYFGPGTRLTVL.

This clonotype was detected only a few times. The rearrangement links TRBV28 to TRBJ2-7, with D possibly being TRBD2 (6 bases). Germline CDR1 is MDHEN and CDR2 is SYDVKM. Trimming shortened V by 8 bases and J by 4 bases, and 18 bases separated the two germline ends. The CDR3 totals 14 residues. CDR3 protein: CASGLEIRGYEQYF. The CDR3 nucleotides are TGTGCCAGCGGTCTAGAGATTCGGGGGTACGAGCAGTACTTC.

CDR3 DNA: TGCAGCGTTGTTCTTGGGTCGAGCTACGAGCAGTACTTC. Protein sequence: CSVVLGSSYEQYF. This rearrangement joins TRBV29-1 to TRBJ2-7; D gene ambiguous. Trimming removed 4 bases from V and 3 bases from J, with 13 bases in between. Germline V gene lookup returns CDR1 SQVTM and CDR2 ANQGSEA. The CDR3 totals 13 residues.

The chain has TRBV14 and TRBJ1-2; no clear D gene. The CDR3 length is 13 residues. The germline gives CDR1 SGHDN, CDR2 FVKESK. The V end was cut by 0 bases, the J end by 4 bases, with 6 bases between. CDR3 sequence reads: CASSQEAVYGYTF. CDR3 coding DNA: TGTGCCAGCAGCCAAGAAGCGGTCTATGGCTACACCTTC.

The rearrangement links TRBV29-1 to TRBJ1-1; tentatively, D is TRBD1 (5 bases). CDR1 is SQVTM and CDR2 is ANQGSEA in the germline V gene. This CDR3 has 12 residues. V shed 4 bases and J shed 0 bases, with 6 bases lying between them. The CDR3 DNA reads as TGCAGCGTTGGGGGGGTGAACACTGAAGCTTTCTTT. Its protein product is CSVGGVNTEAFF.

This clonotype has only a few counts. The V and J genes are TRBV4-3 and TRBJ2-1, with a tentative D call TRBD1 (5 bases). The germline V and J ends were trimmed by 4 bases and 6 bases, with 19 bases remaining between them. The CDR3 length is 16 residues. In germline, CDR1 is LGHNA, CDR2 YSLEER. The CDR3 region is CASSPRGAESPNEQFF. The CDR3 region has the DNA TGCGCCAGCAGCCCCCGTGGGGCAGAGTCCCCCAATGAGCAGTTCTTC.

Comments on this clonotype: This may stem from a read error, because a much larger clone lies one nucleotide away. The CDR3 loop is CASSFTGANVLTF. The CDR3, as DNA: TGTGCCAGCAGTTTTACTGGGGCCAACGTCCTGACTTTC. The rearrangement uses TRBV7-3 and TRBJ2-6; no reliable D call. The CDR3 is made up of 13 amino acids. V was clipped by 6 bases and J by 2 bases, with 5 bases between them. Germline CDR1 SGHTA, CDR2 FQGTGA.

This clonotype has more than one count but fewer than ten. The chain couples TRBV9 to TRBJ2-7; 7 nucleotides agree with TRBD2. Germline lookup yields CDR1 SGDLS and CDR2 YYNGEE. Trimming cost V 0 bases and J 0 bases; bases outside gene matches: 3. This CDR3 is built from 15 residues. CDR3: CASSVDGTTSYEQYF. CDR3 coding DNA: TGTGCCAGCAGCGTAGACGGGACTACCTCCTACGAGCAGTACTTC.

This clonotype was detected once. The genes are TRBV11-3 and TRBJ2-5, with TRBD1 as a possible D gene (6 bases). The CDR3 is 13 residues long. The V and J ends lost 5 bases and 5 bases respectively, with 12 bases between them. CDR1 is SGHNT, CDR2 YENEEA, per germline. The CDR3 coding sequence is TGTGCCAGCAGCGGCACAGGGTTGGAGACCCAGTACTTC. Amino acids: CASSGTGLETQYF.